These 14 T cell receptor beta chains originate from one sample sequenced in a study of blood T cell repertoires in COVID-19. This table comes from immunoSEQ multiplex PCR, and its TCRdb copy is limited to in-frame clones, with some not included. The sample carries about 100,000 clones, roughly 92% recorded once. The sequenced sample was peripheral blood. The source is a man in his 70s with acute or convalescent COVID-19.

V and J are TRBV6-5 and TRBJ1-2; unclear D gene. The CDR3 totals 13 residues. Trimming left V 8 bases short and J 5 bases short, with 15 bases between. Germline V gene lookup returns CDR1 MNHEY and CDR2 SVGAGI. This CDR3 reads CASLSSRGYGYTF. The CDR3 DNA is TGTGCCAGCTTATCTTCCAGAGGGTATGGCTACACCTTC.

This chain joins TRBV6-5 and TRBJ1-2, with D possibly TRBD1 on 6 matching bases. CDR1 and CDR2 (germline): MNHEY, SVGAGI. This CDR3 has 13 amino acids. V lost 6 bases and J lost 3, with 11 bases in between. In nucleotides, the CDR3 is TGTGCCAGCAGCCGCCGGACAGACTATGGCTACACCTTC. Translation gives CASSRRTDYGYTF.

The chain is built from TRBV6-5 and TRBJ2-6; TRBD1 matches 8 bases. The junction had 6 bases not matched to a gene; V was cut back by 11 bases and J by 0 bases. The germline gives CDR1 MNHEY, CDR2 SVGAGI. This CDR3 is built from 15 residues. CDR3 nucleotides: TGTGCCGGACAGGGAAGAACCTCTGGGGCCAACGTCCTGACTTTC. Its protein is CAGQGRTSGANVLTF.

J is TRBJ2-7 and V is TRBV21-1; the table's D gene call, TRBD2, was not cross checked with the DNA. TRBV21-1 is given as a pseudogene. The CDR3 runs to 14 residues. Here the CDR3 reads CASSEGGRSYEQYF. The CDR3 DNA sequence: TGTGCCAGTAGCGAGGGGGGGCGATCCTACGAGCAGTACTTC.

The V call is TRBV7-9, the J call TRBJ2-5; 9 positions match TRBD1. From germline, CDR1 is SEHNR and CDR2 FQNEAQ (reference sequence). V shed 3 bases, J shed 4 bases, and the junction held 3 bases outside the gene matches. This CDR3 contains 14 residues. In nucleotides, the CDR3 is TGTGCCAGCAGCTTCGACAGGGGGGCAGAGACCCAGTACTTC. It specifies CASSFDRGAETQYF.

The count of this clone is one. The chain has TRBV6-5 and TRBJ1-2; D might be TRBD1 (6 bases). In germline, CDR1 is MNHEY, CDR2 SVGAGI. There are 15 residues in the CDR3. Trimming took 0 bases from V and 4 from J, leaving 12 bases between them. Written as DNA, the CDR3 is TGTGCCAGCAGTTACTCGAGGATAGGGGGCTATGGCTACACCTTC. Amino acids: CASSYSRIGGYGYTF.

This clone turned up a few times. V and J are TRBV6-1 and TRBJ2-3, with 14 bases fitting TRBD2. V gave up 4 bases and J gave up 2 bases; unmatched junction bases: 5. The germline V gene has CDR1 MNHNS and CDR2 SASEGT. This CDR3 has 17 residues. The CDR3 spells CASSGRGLAGDTDTQYF. In DNA, the CDR3 is TGTGCCAGCAGTGGTAGGGGACTAGCGGGGGACACAGATACGCAGTATTTT.

The gene calls are TRBV5-1 and TRBJ2-1, with 8 bases that match TRBD2. This CDR3 is built from 15 residues. Germline V gene sequence: CDR1 SGHRS, CDR2 YFSETQ. V trimming: 2 bases; J trimming: 6 bases; junction bases outside the gene matches: 7. The CDR3 region is CASSLGTRGVNEQFF. CDR3 DNA: TGCGCCAGCAGCTTAGGGACTAGAGGCGTCAATGAGCAGTTCTTC.

V and J are TRBV5-8 and TRBJ2-5; 9 bases are a match to TRBD2. CDR3 length equals 17 residues. The germline V gene encodes CDR1 SGHTS and CDR2 YDEGEE. V shed 1 base, J shed 0 bases, and the junction held 7 bases outside the gene matches. This CDR3 reads CASSLKVWTSDQETQYF. The CDR3 bases are TGTGCCAGCAGCTTGAAAGTCTGGACTAGCGACCAAGAGACCCAGTACTTC.

This sequence joins TRBV5-1 and TRBJ2-1; D remains unclear. CDR3 length equals 8 residues. In germline, CDR1 is SGHRS, CDR2 YFSETQ. Trimming left V 4 bases short and J 16 bases short, with 6 bases between. CDR3 loop: CASSTAFF. As DNA, the CDR3 is TGCGCCAGCAGCACTGCTTTCTTC.

This chain connects TRBV4-2 to TRBJ1-6; D is undetermined. V lost 0 bases and J 3 bases, leaving 9 bases between the germline ends. Germline CDR1 LGHNA, CDR2 YNFKEQ. The CDR3 loop spans 16 amino acids. CDR3 residues: CASSQDPAGYNSPLHF. As DNA, the CDR3 is TGTGCCAGCAGCCAAGACCCCGCCGGCTATAATTCACCCCTCCACTTT.

V and J are TRBV6-1 and TRBJ1-5; the D is unclear. The CDR3 is 12 amino acids. V was pared by 2 bases and J by 6 bases, with 5 bases between. Looked up from germline, CDR1 is MNHNS and CDR2 is SASEGT. The CDR3 loop reads CASSELFQPQHF. DNA of the CDR3: TGTGCCAGCAGTGAATTATTTCAGCCCCAGCATTTT.

The J gene is TRBJ2-1, the V gene TRBV11-3, with D unresolved. Germline CDR1 is SGHNT and CDR2 is YENEEA. CDR3 length equals 11 residues. V was cut by 4 bases and J by 9 bases, with 7 bases left in between. CDR3 bases: TGTGCCAGCAGCTCCTCGGTTGAGCAGTTCTTC. Its translation is CASSSSVEQFF.

This clone was detected only once. The chain combines TRBV30 with TRBJ1-5; TRBD1 aligns across 10 bases. Germline V gene lookup returns CDR1 GTSNPN and CDR2 SVGIG (reference sequence). With 1 base clipped from V and 11 bases from J, the junction kept 11 bases outside the gene matches. The CDR3 totals 15 residues. The CDR3 loop is CAWSAGTGVGGAQHF. For the CDR3, the DNA is TGTGCCTGGAGTGCCGGGACAGGGGTCGGAGGGGCCCAGCATTTT.